The clone carrying this TCR beta chain was seen at least ten times. This entry belongs to a study of T cell repertoires in cytomegalovirus infection. TCRdb ran MiXCR on the reads and lists one entry per CDR3 protein. Altogether some 250,000 distinct CDR3 sequences are present, over 8% being singletons, with the ten largest covering less than 15%. Deletions cut 4 bases from V and 4 bases from J, with 11 bases between. Germline values: CDR1 SGHVS, CDR2 FNYEAQ. The CDR3 length is 15 residues. Sequencing was performed on PBMCs. J is TRBJ1-6 and V is TRBV7-6; possible D gene TRBD1, 5 bases. The clonotype was recovered from a human donor in good health (CMV status not recorded). Some clones in this sample may be carry-over from other donors' samples. The chain's CDR3 is CASSSDSAYNSPLHF. The CDR3 DNA follows: TGTGCCAGCAGCTCAGACAGCGCTTATAATTCACCCCTCCACTTT.